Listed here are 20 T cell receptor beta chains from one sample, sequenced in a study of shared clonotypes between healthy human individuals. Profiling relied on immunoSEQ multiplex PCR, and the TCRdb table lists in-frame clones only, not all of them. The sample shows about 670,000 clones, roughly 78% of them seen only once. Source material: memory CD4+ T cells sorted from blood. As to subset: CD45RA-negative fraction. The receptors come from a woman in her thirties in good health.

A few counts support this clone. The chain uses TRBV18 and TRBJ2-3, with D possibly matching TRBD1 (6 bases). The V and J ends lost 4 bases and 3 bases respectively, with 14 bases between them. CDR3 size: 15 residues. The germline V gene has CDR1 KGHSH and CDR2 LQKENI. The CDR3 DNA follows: TGTGCCAGCTCACGCTCCAGGGGAACTACAGATACGCAGTATTTT. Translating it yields CASSRSRGTTDTQYF.

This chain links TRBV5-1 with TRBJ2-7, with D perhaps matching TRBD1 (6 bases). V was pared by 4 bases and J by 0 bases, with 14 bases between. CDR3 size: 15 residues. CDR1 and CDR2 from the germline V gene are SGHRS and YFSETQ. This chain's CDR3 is CASSGPQGPSYEQYF. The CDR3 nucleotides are TGCGCCAGCAGCGGCCCACAGGGTCCCTCCTACGAGCAGTACTTC. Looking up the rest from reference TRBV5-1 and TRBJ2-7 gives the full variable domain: KAGVTQTPRYLIKTRGQQVTLSCSPISGHRSVSWYQQTPGQGLQFLFEYFSETQRNKGNFPGRFSGRQFSNSRSEMNVSTLELGDSALYLCASSGPQGPSYEQYFGPGTRLTVT.

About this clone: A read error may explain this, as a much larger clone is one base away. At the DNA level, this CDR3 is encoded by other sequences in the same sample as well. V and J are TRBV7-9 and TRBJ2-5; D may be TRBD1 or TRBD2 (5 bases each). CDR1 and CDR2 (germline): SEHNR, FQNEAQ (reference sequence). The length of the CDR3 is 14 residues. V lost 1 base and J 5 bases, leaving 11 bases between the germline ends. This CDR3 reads CASSLGGAGETQYF. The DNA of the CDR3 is TGTGCCAGCAGCTTAGGAGGGGCAGGGGAGACCCAGTACTTC.

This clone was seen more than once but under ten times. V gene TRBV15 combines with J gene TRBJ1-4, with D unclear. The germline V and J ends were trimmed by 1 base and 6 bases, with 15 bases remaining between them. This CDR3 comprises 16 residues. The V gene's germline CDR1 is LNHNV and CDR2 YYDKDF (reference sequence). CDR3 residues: CATSRALEGGDEKLFF. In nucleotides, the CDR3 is TGTGCCACCAGCAGAGCTCTGGAGGGAGGTGATGAAAAACTGTTTTTT. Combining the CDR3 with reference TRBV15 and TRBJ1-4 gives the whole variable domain DAMVIQNPRYQVTQFGKPVTLSCSQTLNHNVMYWYQQKSSQAPKLLFHYYDKDFNNEADTPDNFQSRRPNTSFCFLDIRSPGLGDTAMYLCATSRALEGGDEKLFFGSGTQLSVL.

CDR3 nucleotides: TGTGCCAGCTCACTCCTGACCACAGATACGCAGTATTTT. The encoded protein is CASSLLTTDTQYF. J is TRBJ2-3 and V is TRBV18; D call uncertain. Trimming took 4 bases from V and 2 from J, leaving 7 bases between them. CDR1 KGHSH and CDR2 LQKENI come from the germline V gene. The CDR3 spans 13 residues.

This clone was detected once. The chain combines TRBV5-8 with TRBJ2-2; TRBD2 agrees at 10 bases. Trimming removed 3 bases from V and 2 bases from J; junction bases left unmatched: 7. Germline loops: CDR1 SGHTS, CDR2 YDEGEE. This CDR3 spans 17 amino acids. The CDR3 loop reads CASSYPSGSDNTGELFF. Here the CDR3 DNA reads TGTGCCAGCAGCTATCCTAGCGGGAGCGATAACACCGGGGAGCTGTTTTTT.

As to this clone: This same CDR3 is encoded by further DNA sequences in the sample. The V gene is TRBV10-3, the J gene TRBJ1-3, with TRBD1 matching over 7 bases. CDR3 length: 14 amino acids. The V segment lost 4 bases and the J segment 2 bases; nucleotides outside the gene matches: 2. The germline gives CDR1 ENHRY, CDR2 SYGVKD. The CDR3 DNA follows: TGTGCCATCAGTGGACAGGGACCTGGAAACACCATATATTTT. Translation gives CAISGQGPGNTIYF.

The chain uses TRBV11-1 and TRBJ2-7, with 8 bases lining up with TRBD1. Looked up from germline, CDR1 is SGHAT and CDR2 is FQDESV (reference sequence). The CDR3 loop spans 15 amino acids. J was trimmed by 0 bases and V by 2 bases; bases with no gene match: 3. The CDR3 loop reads CASSLNGQGSYEQYF. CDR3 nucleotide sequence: TGTGCCAGCAGCTTAAATGGACAGGGCTCCTACGAGCAGTACTTC.

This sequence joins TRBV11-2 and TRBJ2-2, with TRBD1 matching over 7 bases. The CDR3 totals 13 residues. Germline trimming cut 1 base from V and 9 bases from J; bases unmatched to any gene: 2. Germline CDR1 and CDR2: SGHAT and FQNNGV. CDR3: CASSLGQGRELFF. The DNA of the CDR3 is TGTGCCAGCAGCTTAGGACAGGGAAGGGAGCTGTTTTTT.

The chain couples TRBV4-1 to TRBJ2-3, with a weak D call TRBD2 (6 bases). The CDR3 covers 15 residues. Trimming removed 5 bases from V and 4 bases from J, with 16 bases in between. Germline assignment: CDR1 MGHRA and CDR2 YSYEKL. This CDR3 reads CASSILRGNSDTQYF. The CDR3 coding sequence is TGCGCCAGCAGCATCCTTCGCGGGAATTCAGATACGCAGTATTTT.

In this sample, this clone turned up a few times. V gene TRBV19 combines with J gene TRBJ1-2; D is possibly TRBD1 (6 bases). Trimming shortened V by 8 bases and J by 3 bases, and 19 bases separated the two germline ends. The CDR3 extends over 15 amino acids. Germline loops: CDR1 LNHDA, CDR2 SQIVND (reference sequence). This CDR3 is CASRQRGGRDYGYTF. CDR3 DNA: TGTGCCAGTCGCCAGAGGGGGGGTAGGGACTATGGCTACACCTTC.

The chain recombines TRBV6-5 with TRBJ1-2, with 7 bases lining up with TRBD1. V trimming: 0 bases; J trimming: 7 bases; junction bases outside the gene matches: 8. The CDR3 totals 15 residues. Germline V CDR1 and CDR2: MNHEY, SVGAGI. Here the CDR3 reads CASSYSTGFISGYTF. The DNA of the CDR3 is TGTGCCAGCAGTTACTCGACAGGGTTTATCTCTGGCTACACCTTC.

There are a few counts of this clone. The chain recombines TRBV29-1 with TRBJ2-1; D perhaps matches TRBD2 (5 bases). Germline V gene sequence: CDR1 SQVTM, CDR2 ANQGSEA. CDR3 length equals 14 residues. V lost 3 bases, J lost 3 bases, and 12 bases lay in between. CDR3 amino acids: CSVDATRDYNEQFF. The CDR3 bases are TGCAGCGTTGATGCCACTCGGGACTACAATGAGCAGTTCTTC.

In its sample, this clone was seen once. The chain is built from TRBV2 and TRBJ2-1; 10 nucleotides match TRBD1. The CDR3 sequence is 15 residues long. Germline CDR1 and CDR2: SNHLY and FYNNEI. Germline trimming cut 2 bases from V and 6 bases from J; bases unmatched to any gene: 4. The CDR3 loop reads CASSETWTGGNEQFF. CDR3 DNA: TGTGCCAGCAGTGAAACCTGGACAGGGGGCAATGAGCAGTTCTTC.

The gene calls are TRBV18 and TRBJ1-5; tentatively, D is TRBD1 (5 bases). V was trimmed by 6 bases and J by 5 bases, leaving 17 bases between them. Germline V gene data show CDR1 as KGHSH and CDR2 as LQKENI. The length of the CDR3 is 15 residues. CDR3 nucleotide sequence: TGTGCCAGCTCGTCCGGCGGGCAGGGCGATCAGCCCCAGCATTTT. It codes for CASSSGGQGDQPQHF.

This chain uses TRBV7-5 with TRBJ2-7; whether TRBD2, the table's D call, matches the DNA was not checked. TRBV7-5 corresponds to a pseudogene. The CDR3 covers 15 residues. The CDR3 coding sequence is TGTGTCAGAAGCTCTAGTAGCGGGAGTAAGTACGAGCAGTACTTC. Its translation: CVRSSSSGSKYEQYF.

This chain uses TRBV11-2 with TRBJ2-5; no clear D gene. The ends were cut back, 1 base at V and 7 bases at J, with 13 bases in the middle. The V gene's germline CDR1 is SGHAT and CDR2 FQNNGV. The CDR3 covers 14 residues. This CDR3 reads CASSLGPQRTTQYF. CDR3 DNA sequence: TGTGCCAGCAGCTTAGGTCCCCAACGTACGACCCAGTACTTC. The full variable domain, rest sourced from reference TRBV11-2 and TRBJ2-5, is EAGVAQSPRYKIIEKRQSVAFWCNPISGHATLYWYQQILGQGPKLLIQFQNNGVVDDSQLPKDRFSAERLKGVDSTLKIQPAKLEDSAVYLCASSLGPQRTTQYFGPGTRLLVL.

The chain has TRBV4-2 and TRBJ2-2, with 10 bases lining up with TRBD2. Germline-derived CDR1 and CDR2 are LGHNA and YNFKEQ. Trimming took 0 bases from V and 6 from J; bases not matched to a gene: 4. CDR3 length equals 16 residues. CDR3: CASSQDPAGGAGELFF. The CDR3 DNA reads TGTGCCAGCAGCCAAGACCCAGCGGGAGGGGCCGGGGAGCTGTTTTTT.

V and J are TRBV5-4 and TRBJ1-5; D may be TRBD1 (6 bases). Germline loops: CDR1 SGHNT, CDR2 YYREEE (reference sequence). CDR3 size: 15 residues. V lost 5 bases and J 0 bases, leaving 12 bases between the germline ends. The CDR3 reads CASRDRQDSNQPQHF. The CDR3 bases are TGTGCCAGCAGAGACCGACAGGATAGCAATCAGCCCCAGCATTTT.

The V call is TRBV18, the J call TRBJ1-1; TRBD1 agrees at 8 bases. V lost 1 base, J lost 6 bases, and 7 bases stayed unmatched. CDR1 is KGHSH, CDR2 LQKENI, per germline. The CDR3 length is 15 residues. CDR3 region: CASSPRAGGLAEAFF. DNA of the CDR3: TGTGCCAGCTCACCACGGGCAGGGGGCTTGGCTGAAGCTTTCTTT.